This T cell receptor (beta chain) was found in a study of shared clonotypes between healthy human individuals. Study information: Sampling drew on donors who were two women and a few men aged 18 to 49. General observations from the study: Read depth was anticipated to influence clonotype sharing among donors.

Template for every sorted-subset replicate PCR totaled about 0.2 ug DNA, approximately 30,000 T cell genomes. Produced via immunoSEQ multiplex PCR; TCRdb's table is partial and in-frame only. The sample consists of approximately 2,300,000 clones, 92% of them appearing once. The CDR3 is 14 residues long. V shed 4 bases and J 3 bases; nucleotides not matched to a gene: 6. CDR1 is SGHRS and CDR2 is YFSETQ in the germline V gene. This clone appeared a single time. Its antigen is as yet unknown. V usage is TRBV5-1 and J usage is TRBJ2-7; 8 bases match TRBD1. The sample consisted of naive CD4+ T cells from PBMCs. The subset is: CD45RA+ positively selected. The receptor was isolated from a man between 18 and 35 years old in good health. Some clones in this sample may be carry-over from other donors' samples. The CDR3 nucleotides read TGCGCCAGCAGCGCCCAGGGGGCGGGCTACGAGCAGTACTTC. Protein sequence: CASSAQGAGYEQYF.